This TCR beta chain was identified in a study of blood T cell repertoires in COVID-19 (dated by TCRdb to about 2020). Regarding the complete study: The collaborator samples originated in the United States, Italy and Spain and spanned the acute and convalescent phases of COVID-19. The material from the prospective study consisted of cDNA or gDNA derived from T cells, B-cell-depleted T cells, or PBMCs. Deeply sampled blood TCRbeta repertoires from subjects exposed to, actively infected with, or recovered from COVID-19 were included in the dataset. The repertoires were made available in a free public database intended to serve as a resource for research on the immune response to SARS-CoV-2. Samples were obtained from the ongoing ImmuneRACE study (first 160 participants) and from over 1,000 subjects provided by 6 global collaborators. The sample metadata nearly always contained a de-identified subject ID, COVID-19 status, age in years and sex. HLA class I and class II types, where available, came from metadata supplied by the sample provider rather than from assay-based typing.

The research as a whole found: Clinical and demographic metadata were provided uncurated, with the amount varying by source and participant.

About this clone: The antigen it recognizes is unknown. No quality values exist for individual bases; no much larger clone is one base distant.

From cysteine to phenylalanine, the CDR3 is 18 amino acids long. Only the CDR3 region is kept as DNA, spanning 54 bases read in frame from base 1. V has 3 bases trimmed and J has 0 bases trimmed; junction bases matching no gene number 11. Looking up the germline V gene yields CDR1 SNHLY and CDR2 FYNNEI. Collaborating institutions collected whole blood in K2EDTA tubes following their own protocols. For TCRbeta analysis, collaborators shipped samples as frozen whole blood, isolated PBMCs, or DNA extracted from either of those sample types. TCRbeta CDR3 regions were amplified from genomic DNA using the immunoSEQ Assay, a bias-controlled multiplex PCR. Processing in the source paper ran as follows. The number of nucleated cells in each sample was estimated by amplification of reference gene primers within the assay. To quantify the absolute abundance of each unique TCRbeta CDR3 rearrangement, sequence reads were collapsed and filtered. For each sample, productive Simpson clonality was calculated as the square root of Simpson's diversity index across productive rearrangements. TCRdb obtained this table from immuneACCESS and retained in-frame rearrangements with V and J assigned. These tables miss some clones; where compared with another copy, unresolved V genes account for less than half of the shortfall, and the remainder is unexplained. That table gives V, J and clone size, and the DNA gave D and trimming. The sample includes hundreds of thousands of clones, with 86% observed a single time. The top ten clones comprise 1.4% of the sample.

The TCR originated in a young woman with active or convalescent COVID-19. The chain links TRBV2 with TRBJ1-5; 7 central bases correspond to TRBD1. The sample taken for sequencing was peripheral blood. The sequence in DNA is TGTGCCAGCAGTGAGGGCAGGGGGAGAGGGGATAGCAATCAGCCCCAGCATTTT. It translates as CASSEGRGRGDSNQPQHF.